These T cell receptor beta chains were read from a single sample in a study of cytotoxic CD8 clonotypes in ibrutinib-treated CLL. Some clones are missing from TCRdb's copy, which holds only in-frame ones; the method was immunoSEQ multiplex PCR. The sample has more than 300,000 clones, 70% to 80% seen once. This sample comprised PBMCs, obtained before ibrutinib treatment. These receptors all stem from a human donor with chronic lymphocytic leukemia. Each CDR3 is given with its conserved first and last residue. Each record gives: CDR3 DNA, CDR3 protein, J gene, clone size, V gene, D gene. The D gene is left open where the match is weak. Clone size appears in some rows only: once, few, many, or a class for an expanded clone.

cdr3_nt: TGTGCCAGCAGTCAAGATACGAACACCGGGGAGCTGTTTTTT; cdr3_aa: CASSQDTNTGELFF; j_call: TRBJ2-2; clone_size: -; v_call: TRBV27; d_call: -
cdr3_nt: TGTGCCAGCAGCTTAGGACTACAAGAGACCCAGTACTTC; cdr3_aa: CASSLGLQETQYF; j_call: TRBJ2-5; clone_size: -; v_call: TRBV7-2; d_call: -
cdr3_nt: TGTGCCAGCAGCACCGGGACTAGCGGTACAGATACGCAGTATTTT; cdr3_aa: CASSTGTSGTDTQYF; j_call: TRBJ2-3; clone_size: -; v_call: TRBV6-5; d_call: TRBD2
cdr3_nt: TGTGCCAGCAGGGGGCGGGGGACCCAGTACTTC; cdr3_aa: CASRGRGTQYF; j_call: TRBJ2-5; clone_size: once; v_call: TRBV27; d_call: -
cdr3_nt: TGTGCCAGCAGACTACAGGTGCTTAGCACAGATACGCAGTATTTT; cdr3_aa: CASRLQVLSTDTQYF; j_call: TRBJ2-3; clone_size: few; v_call: TRBV4-2; d_call: -
cdr3_nt: TGTGCCAGCAGTGAACACGTGGGACCTAACACCGGGGAGCTGTTTTTT; cdr3_aa: CASSEHVGPNTGELFF; j_call: TRBJ2-2; clone_size: -; v_call: TRBV6-1; d_call: -
cdr3_nt: TGTGCCAGCAGCCCAACCGGAGAGACCCAGTACTTC; cdr3_aa: CASSPTGETQYF; j_call: TRBJ2-5; clone_size: -; v_call: TRBV5-4; d_call: -
cdr3_nt: TGCAGCGTCGGAACGAACACCGGGGAGCTGTTTTTT; cdr3_aa: CSVGTNTGELFF; j_call: TRBJ2-2; clone_size: -; v_call: TRBV29-1; d_call: -
cdr3_nt: TGTGCCAGTAGTACCCCCGGGACAGGGGTAGGTCAGCCCCAGCATTTT; cdr3_aa: CASSTPGTGVGQPQHF; j_call: TRBJ1-5; clone_size: once; v_call: TRBV19; d_call: TRBD1
cdr3_nt: TGTGCCAGCAGCTCTGACAGTTCCTACGAGCAGTACTTC; cdr3_aa: CASSSDSSYEQYF; j_call: TRBJ2-7; clone_size: -; v_call: TRBV7-8; d_call: -
cdr3_nt: TGCGCCAGCAGTGATACGGACAGGGACCTAGACAATGAGCAGTTCTTC; cdr3_aa: CASSDTDRDLDNEQFF; j_call: TRBJ2-1; clone_size: few; v_call: TRBV10-1; d_call: TRBD1
cdr3_nt: TGTGCCAGCAGCTTAGAGTCTAGTGTCTTCTACGAGCAGTACTTC; cdr3_aa: CASSLESSVFYEQYF; j_call: TRBJ2-7; clone_size: -; v_call: TRBV7-6; d_call: -
cdr3_nt: TGTGCCAGCAGCTCGGACTACATGAACACTGAAGCTTTCTTT; cdr3_aa: CASSSDYMNTEAFF; j_call: TRBJ1-1; clone_size: -; v_call: TRBV5-4; d_call: -
cdr3_nt: TGCAGCGTTGGTCGGGACACCGGGGAGCTGTTTTTT; cdr3_aa: CSVGRDTGELFF; j_call: TRBJ2-2; clone_size: few; v_call: TRBV29-1; d_call: -
cdr3_nt: TGTGCCAGTAGTATCGGGACAACGTTGCATTTT; cdr3_aa: CASSIGTTLHF; j_call: TRBJ1-5; clone_size: -; v_call: TRBV19; d_call: -
cdr3_nt: TGTGCCAGTAGTATTATGACAGGGGGCCTTCAGCCCCAGCATTTT; cdr3_aa: CASSIMTGGLQPQHF; j_call: TRBJ1-5; clone_size: -; v_call: TRBV19; d_call: TRBD1
cdr3_nt: TGTGCCAGCAGTCCAACATTCAGGGGGGTGGGTGGAAACACCATATATTTT; cdr3_aa: CASSPTFRGVGGNTIYF; j_call: TRBJ1-3; clone_size: -; v_call: TRBV27; d_call: TRBD1
cdr3_nt: TGTGCCAGCAGTTTAGGGCTATCCAATGAGCAGTTCTTC; cdr3_aa: CASSLGLSNEQFF; j_call: TRBJ2-1; clone_size: once; v_call: TRBV28; d_call: -
cdr3_nt: TGTGCCACCAGCACGGGACAGGGGTTCACCGGGGAGCTGTTTTTT; cdr3_aa: CATSTGQGFTGELFF; j_call: TRBJ2-2; clone_size: -; v_call: TRBV15; d_call: TRBD1
cdr3_nt: TGTGCAAGTCGCTTAGCCCCGGGACAGACATATGGCTACACCTTC; cdr3_aa: CASRLAPGQTYGYTF; j_call: TRBJ1-2; clone_size: few; v_call: TRBV12-2; d_call: -
cdr3_nt: TGTGCCAGCAGTTACTCAGGGGCGCGGACTGAAGCTTTCTTT; cdr3_aa: CASSYSGARTEAFF; j_call: TRBJ1-1; clone_size: -; v_call: TRBV6-5; d_call: -
cdr3_nt: TGCAGCGTTGAAGAAGCCCACGTCTCCTACAATGAGCAGTTCTTC; cdr3_aa: CSVEEAHVSYNEQFF; j_call: TRBJ2-1; clone_size: few; v_call: TRBV29-1; d_call: -
cdr3_nt: TGTGCCAGCAGCGACCGGGACTCTTACATCGGCGAGCAGTACTTC; cdr3_aa: CASSDRDSYIGEQYF; j_call: TRBJ2-7; clone_size: -; v_call: TRBV7-9; d_call: -
cdr3_nt: TGCGCCAGCAGCCAAGGTCTCAGAGGTTCCTACGAGCAGTACTTC; cdr3_aa: CASSQGLRGSYEQYF; j_call: TRBJ2-7; clone_size: -; v_call: TRBV4-3; d_call: -
cdr3_nt: TGTGCCAGCAATCGGCTAGCGGGAGTAGCCCCCTACGAGCAGTACTTC; cdr3_aa: CASNRLAGVAPYEQYF; j_call: TRBJ2-7; clone_size: -; v_call: TRBV27; d_call: TRBD2
cdr3_nt: TGTGCCAGCTGGACTAGTTTGGCACACAATGAGCAGTTCTTC; cdr3_aa: CASWTSLAHNEQFF; j_call: TRBJ2-1; clone_size: -; v_call: TRBV27; d_call: TRBD2